This T cell receptor beta chain comes out of a study of OX40 agonist ivuxolimab in advanced cancers. Study-level points and caveats: Relatively little clonal expansion, among the lowest observed, appeared in partial responders at 0.1-3.0 mg/kg.

Here immunoSEQ multiplex PCR was the method, and the copy in TCRdb shows in-frame clones only, minus some. The table includes more than 100,000 clones, roughly nine tenths detected once. Germline V gene lookup returns CDR1 MNHNS and CDR2 SASEGT. Trimming took off 6 bases at V and 4 bases at J, with 13 bases between the two ends. The CDR3 spans 14 residues. As concerns this clone: What it recognizes is unknown.

This specimen consisted of CD4+ or CD8+ T cells sorted from blood, obtained in a trial of the OX40 agonist ivuxolimab. The chain recombines TRBV6-1 with TRBJ1-5; D is undetermined. The sequence was obtained from an adult with an advanced solid tumor such as melanoma, head and neck, liver or kidney cancer. In DNA form, the CDR3 reads TGTGCCAGCAGAAACGGCGTGGGGAATCAGCCCCAGCATTTT. As protein: CASRNGVGNQPQHF.